This T cell receptor beta chain was recovered during a study of TIL therapy for anti-PD-1-resistant metastatic lung cancer. Study-wide background: Patients then received nivolumab; progressors got lymphodepletion, TIL and IL-2. A few tumors were EGFR-mutant and two were ALK-rearranged. Tumors carried a median about 1.5 non-synonymous mutations per megabase. Findings of the study overall: This highly selected cohort may not generalize to typical lung cancer patients.

The germline V gene has CDR1 SGDLS and CDR2 YYNGEE. The V and J ends lost 3 bases and 10 bases, in that order; junction bases with no gene match: 10. The CDR3 runs to 15 residues. This was the immunoSEQ v3 assay. Profiling relied on immunoSEQ multiplex PCR, and the TCRdb table lists in-frame clones only, not all of them. The sample lists about 19,000 clones, about 80% occurring once. In this sample, this clone turned up once. Its antigen is still unknown. The time point: pre-treatment sample, taken before nivolumab and TIL therapy. V is TRBV9 and J is TRBJ1-6; 7 bases match TRBD1. The sample in question was blood, obtained at baseline. The clonotype comes from a person aged 25 to 80 with non-small cell lung cancer. This CDR3 is CASSEGERGLSPLHF. CDR3 in DNA: TGTGCCAGCAGCGAGGGGGAGAGGGGGCTATCACCCCTCCACTTT.